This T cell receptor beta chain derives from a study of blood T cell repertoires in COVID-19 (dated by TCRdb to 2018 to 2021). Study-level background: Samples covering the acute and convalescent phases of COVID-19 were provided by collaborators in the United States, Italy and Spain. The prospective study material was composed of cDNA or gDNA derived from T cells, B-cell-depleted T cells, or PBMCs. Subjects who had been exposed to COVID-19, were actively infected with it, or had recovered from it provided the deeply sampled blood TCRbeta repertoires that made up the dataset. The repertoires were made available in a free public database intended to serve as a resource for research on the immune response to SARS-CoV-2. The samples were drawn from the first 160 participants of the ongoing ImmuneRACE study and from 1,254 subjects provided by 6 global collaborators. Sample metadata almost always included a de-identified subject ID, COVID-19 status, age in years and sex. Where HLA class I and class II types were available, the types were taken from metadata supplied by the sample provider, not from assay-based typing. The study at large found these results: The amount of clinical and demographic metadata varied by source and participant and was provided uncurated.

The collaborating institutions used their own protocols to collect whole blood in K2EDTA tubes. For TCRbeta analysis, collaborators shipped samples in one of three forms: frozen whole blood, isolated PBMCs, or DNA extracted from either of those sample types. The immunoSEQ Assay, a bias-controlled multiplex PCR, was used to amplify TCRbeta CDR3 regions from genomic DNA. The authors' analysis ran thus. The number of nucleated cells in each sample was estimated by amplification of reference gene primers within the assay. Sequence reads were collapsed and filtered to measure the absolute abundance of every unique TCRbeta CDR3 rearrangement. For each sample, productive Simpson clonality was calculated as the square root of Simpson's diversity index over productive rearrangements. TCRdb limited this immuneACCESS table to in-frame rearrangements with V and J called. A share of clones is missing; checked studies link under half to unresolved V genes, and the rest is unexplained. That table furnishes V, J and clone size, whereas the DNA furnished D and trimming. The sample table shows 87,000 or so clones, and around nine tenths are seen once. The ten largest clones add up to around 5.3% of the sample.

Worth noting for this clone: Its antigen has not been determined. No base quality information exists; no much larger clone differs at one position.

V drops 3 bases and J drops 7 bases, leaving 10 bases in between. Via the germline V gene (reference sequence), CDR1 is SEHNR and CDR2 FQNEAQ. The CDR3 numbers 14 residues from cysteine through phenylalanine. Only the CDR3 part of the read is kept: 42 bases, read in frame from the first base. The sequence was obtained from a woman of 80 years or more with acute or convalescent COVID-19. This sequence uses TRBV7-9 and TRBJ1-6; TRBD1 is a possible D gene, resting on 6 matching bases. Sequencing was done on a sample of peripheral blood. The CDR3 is CASSLGGLNSPLHF. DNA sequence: TGTGCCAGCAGCTTGGGGGGGCTAAATTCACCCCTCCACTTT.